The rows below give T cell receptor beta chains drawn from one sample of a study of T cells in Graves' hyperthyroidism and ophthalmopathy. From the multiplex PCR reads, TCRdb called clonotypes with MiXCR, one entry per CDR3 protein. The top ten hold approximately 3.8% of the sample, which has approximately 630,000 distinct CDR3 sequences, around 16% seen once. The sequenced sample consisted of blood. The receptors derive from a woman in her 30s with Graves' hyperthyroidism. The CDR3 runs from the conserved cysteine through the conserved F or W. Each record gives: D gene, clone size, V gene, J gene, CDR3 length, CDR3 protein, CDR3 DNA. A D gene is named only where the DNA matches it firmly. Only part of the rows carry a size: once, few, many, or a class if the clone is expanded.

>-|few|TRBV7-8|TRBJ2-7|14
CASKSVWNAYEQYF
TGTGCCAGCAAAAGCGTCTGGAATGCCTACGAGCAGTACTTC
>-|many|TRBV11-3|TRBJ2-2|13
CASSVGGSGELFF
TGTGCCAGCAGTGTGGGCGGTTCCGGGGAGCTGTTTTTT
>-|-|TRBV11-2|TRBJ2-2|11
CASTDGGELFF
TGTGCCAGCACCGACGGCGGGGAGCTGTTTTTT
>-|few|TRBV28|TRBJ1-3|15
CASLAGDGSGNTIYF
TGTGCCAGCTTGGCAGGGGACGGCTCTGGAAACACCATATATTTT
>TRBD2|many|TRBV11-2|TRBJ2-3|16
CASSFESGSGTDTQYF
TGTGCCAGCAGCTTTGAGAGCGGGAGCGGCACAGATACGCAGTATTTT
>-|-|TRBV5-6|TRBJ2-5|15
CASSHWSWGGETQYF
TGTGCCAGCTCCCATTGGAGCTGGGGAGGAGAGACCCAGTACTTC
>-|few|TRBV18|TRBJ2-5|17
CASSPPRGSTSWETQYF
TGTGCCAGCTCACCACCCCGGGGGTCAACGTCGTGGGAGACCCAGTACTTC
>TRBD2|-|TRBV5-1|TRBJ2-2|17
CASSVPGTSGNIGELFF
TGCGCCAGCAGCGTGCCCGGGACTAGCGGGAACATCGGGGAGCTGTTTTTT
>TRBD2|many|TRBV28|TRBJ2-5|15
CASSGWREGRETQYF
TGTGCCAGCAGTGGATGGCGGGAGGGTCGAGAGACCCAGTACTTC
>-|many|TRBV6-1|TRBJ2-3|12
CASSEGTDTQYF
TGTGCCAGCAGTGAGGGCACAGATACGCAGTATTTT